This T cell receptor beta chain was identified during a study of regulatory T cells in long-lasting Graves disease. Indicated time point: persistent/refractory GD, antithyroid drugs over 5 years with positive TRAb. Researchers made the TCR library from RNA that was extracted from PBMCs. An endocrinology department in Xi'an, China, recruited the patients. CDR1 is KGHDR, CDR2 SFDVKD, per germline. Unmatched junction bases numbered 15, after V lost 5 bases and J lost 4 bases. This CDR3 is 18 amino acids long. With iRepertoire HTBI primers and Arm-PCR of CDR3 regions, TCR beta libraries were built. Each CDR3 protein gets one entry after TCRdb re-called the multiplex PCR reads with MiXCR. The sample lists around 450,000 distinct CDR3 sequences; about a fifth were seen once. This clonotype has at least ten counts.

The clonotype originates from a female donor with Graves disease. Here the sequenced sample was peripheral blood mononuclear cells (PBMCs), taken when the disease was refractory, from a patient treated with antithyroid drugs. This chain connects TRBV24-1 to TRBJ1-2; 10 bases map to TRBD1. DNA of the CDR3: TGTGCCACCAGTGGGCTGCGGGACAGGGGAGAGTTTGGCTATGGCTACACCTTC. Its translation is CATSGLRDRGEFGYGYTF.